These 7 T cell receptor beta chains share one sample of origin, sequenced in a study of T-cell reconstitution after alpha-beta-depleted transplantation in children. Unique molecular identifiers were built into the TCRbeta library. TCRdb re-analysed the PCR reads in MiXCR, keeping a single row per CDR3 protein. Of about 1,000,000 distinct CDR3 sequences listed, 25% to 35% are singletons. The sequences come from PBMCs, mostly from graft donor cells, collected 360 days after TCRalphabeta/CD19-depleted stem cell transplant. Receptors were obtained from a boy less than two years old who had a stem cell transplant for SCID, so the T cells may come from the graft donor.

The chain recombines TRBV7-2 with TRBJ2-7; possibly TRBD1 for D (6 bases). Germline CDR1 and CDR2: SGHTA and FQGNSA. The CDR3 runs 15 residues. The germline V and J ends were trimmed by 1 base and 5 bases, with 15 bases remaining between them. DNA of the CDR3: TGTGCCAGCAGCTTAGTGGATAGTAGGACAGACGAGCAGTACTTC. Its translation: CASSLVDSRTDEQYF.

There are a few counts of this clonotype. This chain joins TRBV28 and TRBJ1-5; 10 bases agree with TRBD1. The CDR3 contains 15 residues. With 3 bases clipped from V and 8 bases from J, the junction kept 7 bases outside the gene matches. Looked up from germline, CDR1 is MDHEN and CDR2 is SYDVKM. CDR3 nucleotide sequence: TGTGCCAGCAGTTTCCGGGACAGGGGAATCAAGCCCCAGCATTTT. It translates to CASSFRDRGIKPQHF.

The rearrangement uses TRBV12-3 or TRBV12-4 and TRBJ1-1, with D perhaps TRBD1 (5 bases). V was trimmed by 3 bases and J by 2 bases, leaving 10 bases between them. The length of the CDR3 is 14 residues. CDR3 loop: CASSLPGFNTEAFF. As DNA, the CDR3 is TGTGCCAGCAGTTTGCCAGGGTTCAACACTGAAGCTTTCTTT.

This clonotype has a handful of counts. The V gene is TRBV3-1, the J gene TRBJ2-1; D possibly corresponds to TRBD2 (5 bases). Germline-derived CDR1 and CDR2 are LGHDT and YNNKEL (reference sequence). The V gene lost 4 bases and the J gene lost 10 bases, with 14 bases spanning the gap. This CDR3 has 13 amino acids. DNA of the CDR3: TGTGCCAGCAGCCGGACTGCCCAAGGGGAGCAGTTCTTC. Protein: CASSRTAQGEQFF.

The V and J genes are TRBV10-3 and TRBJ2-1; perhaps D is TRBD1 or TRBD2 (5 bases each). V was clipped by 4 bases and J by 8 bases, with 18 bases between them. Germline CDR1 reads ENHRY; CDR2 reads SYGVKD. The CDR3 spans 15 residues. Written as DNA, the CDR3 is TGTGCCATCAGTGCCTTTGGGGGAACAGGCGATGAGCAGTTCTTC. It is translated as CAISAFGGTGDEQFF.

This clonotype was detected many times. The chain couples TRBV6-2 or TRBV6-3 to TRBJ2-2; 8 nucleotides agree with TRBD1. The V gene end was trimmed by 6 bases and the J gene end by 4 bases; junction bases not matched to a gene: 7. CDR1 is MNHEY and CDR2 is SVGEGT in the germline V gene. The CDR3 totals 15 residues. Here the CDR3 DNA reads TGTGCCAGCAGGTGGACAGGGAAGGGCACCGGGGAGCTGTTTTTT. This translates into CASRWTGKGTGELFF.

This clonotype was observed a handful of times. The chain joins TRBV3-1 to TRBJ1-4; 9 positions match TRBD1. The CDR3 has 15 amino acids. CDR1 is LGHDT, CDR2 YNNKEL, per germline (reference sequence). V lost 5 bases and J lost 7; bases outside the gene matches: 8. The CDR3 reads CASSSTGTGSEKLFF. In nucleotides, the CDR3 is TGTGCCAGCAGCTCGACCGGGACAGGGAGTGAAAAACTGTTTTTT.